This TCR beta chain was retrieved from a study of vaccination and CD4 T cells after COVID-19. Sequenced with the Oncomine TCR Beta short-read assay was DNA taken from cultured CD4+ T cells. Genomic DNA was isolated from CD4+ T cells that had been cultured. TCRdb reprocessed the PCR reads via MiXCR and lists one record per CDR3 protein. The sample comprises around 10,000 distinct CDR3 sequences, over 30% of which are singletons, and about a fifth rests with the top ten. Treatment of the sample: approximately 11-day PBMC culture with coronavirus spike peptide pools or control peptides (ViraFEST assay). Gathering of the CD4+ T cells, from the unexposed donor, took place before the COVID-19 pandemic (2011-2018). In the ViraFEST assay, peptide-pool expansion preceded TCR sequencing of expanded clonotypes. The authors cultured 2 million to 2.5 million PBMCs per well with about 10 IU/ml IL-2 and 7.5 to 10 ug/ml peptide pools.

Trimming shortened V by 6 bases and J by 1 base, and 10 bases separated the two germline ends. This CDR3 spans 14 amino acids. The germline CDR1 and CDR2 sequences are ENHRY and SYGVKD. Concerning this clonotype: As yet, its antigen is unknown.

Sequencing was done on a sample of CD4+ T cells from blood, cultured in vitro. The chain employs TRBV10-3 and TRBJ1-3; perhaps TRBD1 as D (6 bases). The sequence was obtained from a human donor in good health. The CDR3 region is CAIREGQSGNTIYF. The CDR3 DNA sequence: TGTGCCATCAGGGAGGGACAATCTGGAAACACCATATATTTT.